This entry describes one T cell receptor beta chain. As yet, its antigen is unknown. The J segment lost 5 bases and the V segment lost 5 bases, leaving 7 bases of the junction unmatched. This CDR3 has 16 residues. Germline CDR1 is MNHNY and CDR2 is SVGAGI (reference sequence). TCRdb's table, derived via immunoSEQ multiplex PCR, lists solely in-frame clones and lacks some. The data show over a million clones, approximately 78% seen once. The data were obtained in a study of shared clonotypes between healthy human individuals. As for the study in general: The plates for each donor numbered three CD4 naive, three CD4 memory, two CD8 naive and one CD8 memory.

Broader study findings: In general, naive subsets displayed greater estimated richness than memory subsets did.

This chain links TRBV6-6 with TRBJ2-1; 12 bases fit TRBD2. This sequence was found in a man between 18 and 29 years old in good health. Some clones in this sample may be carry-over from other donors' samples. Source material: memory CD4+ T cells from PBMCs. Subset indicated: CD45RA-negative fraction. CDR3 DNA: TGTGCCAGCAGTCGTAGGCTAGCGGGAGGGCACAATGAGCAGTTCTTC. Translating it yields CASSRRLAGGHNEQFF.